This entry lists 27 T cell receptor beta chains sequenced from one sample in a study of blood T cell repertoires in COVID-19. TCRdb keeps only in-frame clones here, not all; method: immunoSEQ multiplex PCR. The repertoire holds about 64,000 clones, with roughly 78% as singletons. The specimen was peripheral blood. These receptors were collected from a man aged 55-75 years with COVID-19, enrolled during active disease.

This clone was counted a few times. The CDR3 is CASSQRAAPRDGYTF. CDR3 nucleotide sequence: TGTGCCAGCAGCCAACGAGCGGCTCCCAGAGATGGCTACACCTTC. The rearrangement joins TRBV14 to TRBJ1-2; no clear D. Germline lookup yields CDR1 SGHDN and CDR2 FVKESK. The V end lost 2 bases, the J end lost 6 bases, and 16 bases lay between the germline ends. The CDR3 contains 15 residues.

This chain links TRBV7-3 with TRBJ2-5, with TRBD1 as a possible D gene (6 bases). This CDR3 has 16 amino acids. From germline, CDR1 is SGHTA and CDR2 FQGTGA. V lost 0 bases and J lost 7, with 18 bases in between. The CDR3 bases are TGTGCCAGCAGCTTAACGGGCGCCCCCAGGGGTGGGACCCAGTACTTC. This gives the protein CASSLTGAPRGGTQYF.

The V and J genes are TRBV5-4 and TRBJ2-7; TRBD1 might be the D (6 bases). Trimming took 1 base from V and 2 from J, leaving 13 bases between them. The V gene's germline CDR1 is SGHNT and CDR2 YYREEE (reference sequence). This CDR3 has 15 amino acids. CDR3 DNA: TGTGCCAGCAGCTTGTATGGGGGCCCAACCTACGAGCAGTACTTC. Protein sequence: CASSLYGGPTYEQYF.

V usage is TRBV18 and J usage is TRBJ2-6; maybe TRBD2 (6 bases). Per the germline V gene, CDR1 is KGHSH and CDR2 is LQKENI. The length of the CDR3 is 17 residues. The V and J ends lost 5 bases and 0 bases respectively, with 14 bases between them. In nucleotides, the CDR3 is TGTGCCAGCTCAATCGGGACTCCACGCTCTGGGGCCAACGTCCTGACTTTC. It codes for CASSIGTPRSGANVLTF.

This clone was observed a few times. CDR3 sequence (DNA): TGTGCCAGCAGCCAAGGGGCTCGGCGGGTACACTCCTACGAGCAGTACTTC. Translation: CASSQGARRVHSYEQYF. This chain joins TRBV3-1 (or the pseudogene TRBV3-2) and TRBJ2-7, with D possibly TRBD2 on 5 matching bases. CDR3 length equals 17 residues. Trimming removed 1 base from V and 0 bases from J, with 16 bases in between. CDR1 is LGHDT, CDR2 YNNKEL, per germline (reference sequence).

This clone was found many times. The rearrangement links TRBV5-5 to TRBJ1-3; no definite D call. Germline-derived CDR1 and CDR2 are SGHKS and YYEKEE (reference sequence). This CDR3 is 14 amino acids long. V was clipped by 1 base and J by 0 bases, with 5 bases between them. DNA of the CDR3: TGTGCCAGCAGCTTGACGCGCTCTGGAAACACCATATATTTT. This translates into CASSLTRSGNTIYF.

V and J are TRBV12-3 or TRBV12-4 and TRBJ2-4; no clear D gene. The CDR3 has 13 residues. The germline V and J ends were trimmed by 5 bases and 4 bases, with 9 bases remaining between them. Here the CDR3 reads CASSPTEKNIQYF. As DNA, the CDR3 is TGTGCCAGCAGTCCCACTGAAAAAAACATTCAGTACTTC.

V gene TRBV11-1 combines with J gene TRBJ2-6; D is undetermined. The CDR3 is made up of 14 amino acids. V lost 5 bases, J lost 4 bases, and 9 bases lay in between. In germline, CDR1 is SGHAT, CDR2 FQDESV (reference sequence). This CDR3 reads CASSVNRGANVLTF. CDR3 DNA sequence: TGTGCCAGCAGCGTCAACCGGGGGGCCAACGTCCTGACTTTC.

The chain joins TRBV20-1 to TRBJ1-2; D is unclear. CDR3 size: 13 residues. The germline V gene has CDR1 DFQATT and CDR2 SNEGSKA (reference sequence). The V end lost 3 bases, the J end lost 8 bases, and 16 bases lay between the germline ends. The CDR3 DNA reads as TGCAGTGCTAGTCCCGGACTCGGAGGGGGCTACACCTTC. Encoded protein: CSASPGLGGGYTF.

The gene calls are TRBV9 and TRBJ1-6; D is possibly TRBD1 (5 bases). Germline CDR1 and CDR2: SGDLS and YYNGEE. V was trimmed by 3 bases and J by 9 bases, leaving 10 bases between them. The CDR3 runs to 13 residues. CDR3 loop: CASSARQSSPLHF. The CDR3 bases are TGTGCCAGCAGCGCCCGACAGTCTTCACCCCTCCACTTT.

The chain employs TRBV7-9 and TRBJ1-1; D is unclear. CDR1 is SEHNR, CDR2 FQNEAQ, per germline (reference sequence). V dropped 2 bases and J dropped 3 bases, with 16 bases sitting between them. CDR3 length: 16 amino acids. In nucleotides, the CDR3 is TGTGCCAGCAGCTTATTTAGTTACGTCGTAGACACTGAAGCTTTCTTT. The encoded protein is CASSLFSYVVDTEAFF.

The table lists this clone with a count of one. The chain carries TRBV11-3 and TRBJ2-1; D remains ambiguous. The CDR3 runs 18 residues. V was pared by 3 bases and J by 0 bases, with 18 bases between. The germline V gene encodes CDR1 SGHNT and CDR2 YENEEA. CDR3 protein: CASSFPLDGSVSYNEQFF. The CDR3 DNA sequence: TGTGCCAGCAGCTTCCCCCTAGATGGGTCGGTCTCCTACAATGAGCAGTTCTTC.

V usage is TRBV20-1 and J usage is TRBJ1-4; the D gene is possibly TRBD1 (6 bases). Deletions cut 6 bases from V and 8 bases from J, with 19 bases between. The germline CDR1 and CDR2 sequences are DFQATT and SNEGSKA (reference sequence). The CDR3 spans 14 residues. The chain's CDR3 is CSASVGGLGEKLFF. For the CDR3, the DNA is TGCAGTGCCAGTGTGGGGGGGCTCGGGGAAAAACTGTTTTTT.

The rearrangement joins TRBV6-6 to TRBJ2-2; D ambiguous. The germline gives CDR1 MNHNY, CDR2 SVGAGI (reference sequence). This CDR3 has 10 amino acids. V lost 8 bases and J 6 bases, leaving 4 bases between the germline ends. For the CDR3, the DNA is TGTGCCAGCTCCTCCGGGGAGCTGTTTTTT. This gives the protein CASSSGELFF.

The CDR3 DNA reads TGTGCCACCTCCAGGGGGCGGAAGGAAAAACTGTTTTTT. Translating it yields CATSRGRKEKLFF. V gene TRBV21-1 combines with J gene TRBJ1-4; the D call of TRBD1 is as the table states it, not checked on the DNA. TRBV21-1 is given as a pseudogene. There are 13 residues in the CDR3.

This rearrangement joins TRBV29-1 to TRBJ2-1; 7 positions match TRBD2. Unmatched junction bases numbered 15, after V lost 6 bases and J lost 4 bases. This CDR3 is 16 amino acids long. Germline CDR1 and CDR2: SQVTM and ANQGSEA. For the CDR3, the DNA is TGCAGCGTCGACGGGGGGTTAGGTTACGAGTACAATGAGCAGTTCTTC. Translation: CSVDGGLGYEYNEQFF.

This chain connects TRBV6-1 to TRBJ2-1; TRBD2 matches 11 bases. Germline V gene lookup returns CDR1 MNHNS and CDR2 SASEGT. CDR3 length: 16 residues. Trimming at V came to 2 bases and at J to 7 bases, leaving 7 bases not matched to a gene. In DNA form, the CDR3 reads TGTGCCAGCAGTGAATTGACTAGCGGGATGGGAAATGAGCAGTTCTTC. As protein: CASSELTSGMGNEQFF.

The V gene is TRBV27, the J gene TRBJ2-3; 14 bases are shared with TRBD2. Trimming removed 6 bases from V and 8 bases from J; junction bases left unmatched: 10. CDR1 is MNHEY, CDR2 SMNVEV, per germline (reference sequence). The CDR3 totals 16 residues. The CDR3 sequence: CASSLGTSGGEGTQYF. DNA for the CDR3: TGTGCCAGCAGCCTGGGGACTAGCGGGGGTGAGGGTACGCAGTATTTT.

Notes on this clone: Distinct nucleotide sequences in the sample also encode this CDR3. The chain uses TRBV29-1 and TRBJ2-7, with D possibly matching TRBD2 (6 bases). Germline loops: CDR1 SQVTM, CDR2 ANQGSEA. The germline V and J ends were trimmed by 6 bases and 5 bases, with 8 bases remaining between them. The CDR3 extends over 10 amino acids. This CDR3 is CSVGGDEQYF. DNA for the CDR3: TGCAGCGTCGGCGGGGACGAGCAGTACTTC.

The rearrangement joins TRBV6-5 to TRBJ1-1; 11 bases map to TRBD1. The V segment lost 8 bases and the J segment 4 bases; nucleotides outside the gene matches: 6. Germline CDR1 MNHEY, CDR2 SVGAGI. The CDR3 loop spans 14 amino acids. Written as DNA, the CDR3 is TGTGCCAGCGGGACAGGACAGGGGGCCACTGAAGCTTTCTTT. As protein: CASGTGQGATEAFF.

The chain is built from TRBV6-5 and TRBJ2-3; TRBD2 matches at 8 bases. There are 15 residues in the CDR3. V lost 2 bases and J lost 5; bases outside the gene matches: 6. Germline V gene data show CDR1 as MNHEY and CDR2 as SVGAGI. CDR3 nucleotides: TGTGCCAGCAGTTACATACGGGGGGGCGGAGATACGCAGTATTTT. As protein: CASSYIRGGGDTQYF.

Of note for this clone: The sample carries other DNA sequences with the same CDR3. The rearrangement joins TRBV7-9 to TRBJ1-1, with TRBD1 identical over 7 bases. Germline V gene lookup returns CDR1 SEHNR and CDR2 FQNEAQ (reference sequence). V lost 5 bases, J lost 2 bases, and 5 bases stayed unmatched. This CDR3 has 14 amino acids. The CDR3 DNA follows: TGTGCCAGCAGCCAGGGACAGTCTAACACTGAAGCTTTCTTT. It translates to CASSQGQSNTEAFF.

The chain uses TRBV12-5 and TRBJ2-1; a weak D match, TRBD2 (7 bases). Germline loops: CDR1 LGHNT, CDR2 FRNRAP. This CDR3 has 17 amino acids. V lost 0 bases, J lost 8 bases, and 20 bases lay in between. In nucleotides, the CDR3 is TGTGCTAGTGGTTTGGTACGGGGGGCCGGGAGTCTCGATGAGCAGTTCTTC. Its protein is CASGLVRGAGSLDEQFF.

This clone was detected only once. The chain links TRBV19 to TRBJ2-3, with a weak D call TRBD2 (5 bases). CDR3 size: 16 residues. Germline-derived CDR1 and CDR2 are LNHDA and SQIVND (reference sequence). Trimming removed 5 bases at V and 0 bases at J, with 15 bases between. This CDR3 reads CASSGLRGASTDTQYF. The DNA for the CDR3 is TGTGCCAGTAGTGGACTCCGGGGTGCTAGCACAGATACGCAGTATTTT. The whole variable domain, remainder taken from reference TRBV19 and TRBJ2-3, is DGGITQSPKYLFRKEGQNVTLSCEQNLNHDAMYWYRQDPGQGLRLIYYSQIVNDFQKGDIAEGYSVSREKKESFPLTVTSAQKNPTAFYLCASSGLRGASTDTQYFGPGTRLTVL.

The V gene is TRBV19, the J gene TRBJ1-4; D not resolved. This CDR3 has 9 residues. Germline V gene sequence: CDR1 LNHDA, CDR2 SQIVND (reference sequence). With 8 bases removed from V and 10 bases from J, the gap between germline ends came to 5 bases. This chain's CDR3 is CASLGKLFF. Here the CDR3 DNA reads TGTGCCAGTCTAGGAAAACTGTTTTTT.

The chain employs TRBV2 and TRBJ1-5, with 7 positions matching TRBD1. The CDR3 sequence is 15 residues long. The V segment lost 4 bases and the J segment 6 bases; nucleotides outside the gene matches: 9. Germline values: CDR1 SNHLY, CDR2 FYNNEI. Here the CDR3 reads CASSGPGGSGQPQHF. The DNA for the CDR3 is TGTGCCAGCAGTGGCCCAGGGGGGTCGGGTCAGCCCCAGCATTTT.

In this sample, this clone turned up once. The chain recombines TRBV6-1 with TRBJ2-3; D call uncertain. This CDR3 region has 16 residues. Germline loops: CDR1 MNHNS, CDR2 SASEGT. V gave up 4 bases and J gave up 0 bases, with 14 bases separating them. CDR3 sequence (DNA): TGTGCCAGCAGTGCCCGAGGCAGCACTAGCACAGATACGCAGTATTTT. It is translated as CASSARGSTSTDTQYF.